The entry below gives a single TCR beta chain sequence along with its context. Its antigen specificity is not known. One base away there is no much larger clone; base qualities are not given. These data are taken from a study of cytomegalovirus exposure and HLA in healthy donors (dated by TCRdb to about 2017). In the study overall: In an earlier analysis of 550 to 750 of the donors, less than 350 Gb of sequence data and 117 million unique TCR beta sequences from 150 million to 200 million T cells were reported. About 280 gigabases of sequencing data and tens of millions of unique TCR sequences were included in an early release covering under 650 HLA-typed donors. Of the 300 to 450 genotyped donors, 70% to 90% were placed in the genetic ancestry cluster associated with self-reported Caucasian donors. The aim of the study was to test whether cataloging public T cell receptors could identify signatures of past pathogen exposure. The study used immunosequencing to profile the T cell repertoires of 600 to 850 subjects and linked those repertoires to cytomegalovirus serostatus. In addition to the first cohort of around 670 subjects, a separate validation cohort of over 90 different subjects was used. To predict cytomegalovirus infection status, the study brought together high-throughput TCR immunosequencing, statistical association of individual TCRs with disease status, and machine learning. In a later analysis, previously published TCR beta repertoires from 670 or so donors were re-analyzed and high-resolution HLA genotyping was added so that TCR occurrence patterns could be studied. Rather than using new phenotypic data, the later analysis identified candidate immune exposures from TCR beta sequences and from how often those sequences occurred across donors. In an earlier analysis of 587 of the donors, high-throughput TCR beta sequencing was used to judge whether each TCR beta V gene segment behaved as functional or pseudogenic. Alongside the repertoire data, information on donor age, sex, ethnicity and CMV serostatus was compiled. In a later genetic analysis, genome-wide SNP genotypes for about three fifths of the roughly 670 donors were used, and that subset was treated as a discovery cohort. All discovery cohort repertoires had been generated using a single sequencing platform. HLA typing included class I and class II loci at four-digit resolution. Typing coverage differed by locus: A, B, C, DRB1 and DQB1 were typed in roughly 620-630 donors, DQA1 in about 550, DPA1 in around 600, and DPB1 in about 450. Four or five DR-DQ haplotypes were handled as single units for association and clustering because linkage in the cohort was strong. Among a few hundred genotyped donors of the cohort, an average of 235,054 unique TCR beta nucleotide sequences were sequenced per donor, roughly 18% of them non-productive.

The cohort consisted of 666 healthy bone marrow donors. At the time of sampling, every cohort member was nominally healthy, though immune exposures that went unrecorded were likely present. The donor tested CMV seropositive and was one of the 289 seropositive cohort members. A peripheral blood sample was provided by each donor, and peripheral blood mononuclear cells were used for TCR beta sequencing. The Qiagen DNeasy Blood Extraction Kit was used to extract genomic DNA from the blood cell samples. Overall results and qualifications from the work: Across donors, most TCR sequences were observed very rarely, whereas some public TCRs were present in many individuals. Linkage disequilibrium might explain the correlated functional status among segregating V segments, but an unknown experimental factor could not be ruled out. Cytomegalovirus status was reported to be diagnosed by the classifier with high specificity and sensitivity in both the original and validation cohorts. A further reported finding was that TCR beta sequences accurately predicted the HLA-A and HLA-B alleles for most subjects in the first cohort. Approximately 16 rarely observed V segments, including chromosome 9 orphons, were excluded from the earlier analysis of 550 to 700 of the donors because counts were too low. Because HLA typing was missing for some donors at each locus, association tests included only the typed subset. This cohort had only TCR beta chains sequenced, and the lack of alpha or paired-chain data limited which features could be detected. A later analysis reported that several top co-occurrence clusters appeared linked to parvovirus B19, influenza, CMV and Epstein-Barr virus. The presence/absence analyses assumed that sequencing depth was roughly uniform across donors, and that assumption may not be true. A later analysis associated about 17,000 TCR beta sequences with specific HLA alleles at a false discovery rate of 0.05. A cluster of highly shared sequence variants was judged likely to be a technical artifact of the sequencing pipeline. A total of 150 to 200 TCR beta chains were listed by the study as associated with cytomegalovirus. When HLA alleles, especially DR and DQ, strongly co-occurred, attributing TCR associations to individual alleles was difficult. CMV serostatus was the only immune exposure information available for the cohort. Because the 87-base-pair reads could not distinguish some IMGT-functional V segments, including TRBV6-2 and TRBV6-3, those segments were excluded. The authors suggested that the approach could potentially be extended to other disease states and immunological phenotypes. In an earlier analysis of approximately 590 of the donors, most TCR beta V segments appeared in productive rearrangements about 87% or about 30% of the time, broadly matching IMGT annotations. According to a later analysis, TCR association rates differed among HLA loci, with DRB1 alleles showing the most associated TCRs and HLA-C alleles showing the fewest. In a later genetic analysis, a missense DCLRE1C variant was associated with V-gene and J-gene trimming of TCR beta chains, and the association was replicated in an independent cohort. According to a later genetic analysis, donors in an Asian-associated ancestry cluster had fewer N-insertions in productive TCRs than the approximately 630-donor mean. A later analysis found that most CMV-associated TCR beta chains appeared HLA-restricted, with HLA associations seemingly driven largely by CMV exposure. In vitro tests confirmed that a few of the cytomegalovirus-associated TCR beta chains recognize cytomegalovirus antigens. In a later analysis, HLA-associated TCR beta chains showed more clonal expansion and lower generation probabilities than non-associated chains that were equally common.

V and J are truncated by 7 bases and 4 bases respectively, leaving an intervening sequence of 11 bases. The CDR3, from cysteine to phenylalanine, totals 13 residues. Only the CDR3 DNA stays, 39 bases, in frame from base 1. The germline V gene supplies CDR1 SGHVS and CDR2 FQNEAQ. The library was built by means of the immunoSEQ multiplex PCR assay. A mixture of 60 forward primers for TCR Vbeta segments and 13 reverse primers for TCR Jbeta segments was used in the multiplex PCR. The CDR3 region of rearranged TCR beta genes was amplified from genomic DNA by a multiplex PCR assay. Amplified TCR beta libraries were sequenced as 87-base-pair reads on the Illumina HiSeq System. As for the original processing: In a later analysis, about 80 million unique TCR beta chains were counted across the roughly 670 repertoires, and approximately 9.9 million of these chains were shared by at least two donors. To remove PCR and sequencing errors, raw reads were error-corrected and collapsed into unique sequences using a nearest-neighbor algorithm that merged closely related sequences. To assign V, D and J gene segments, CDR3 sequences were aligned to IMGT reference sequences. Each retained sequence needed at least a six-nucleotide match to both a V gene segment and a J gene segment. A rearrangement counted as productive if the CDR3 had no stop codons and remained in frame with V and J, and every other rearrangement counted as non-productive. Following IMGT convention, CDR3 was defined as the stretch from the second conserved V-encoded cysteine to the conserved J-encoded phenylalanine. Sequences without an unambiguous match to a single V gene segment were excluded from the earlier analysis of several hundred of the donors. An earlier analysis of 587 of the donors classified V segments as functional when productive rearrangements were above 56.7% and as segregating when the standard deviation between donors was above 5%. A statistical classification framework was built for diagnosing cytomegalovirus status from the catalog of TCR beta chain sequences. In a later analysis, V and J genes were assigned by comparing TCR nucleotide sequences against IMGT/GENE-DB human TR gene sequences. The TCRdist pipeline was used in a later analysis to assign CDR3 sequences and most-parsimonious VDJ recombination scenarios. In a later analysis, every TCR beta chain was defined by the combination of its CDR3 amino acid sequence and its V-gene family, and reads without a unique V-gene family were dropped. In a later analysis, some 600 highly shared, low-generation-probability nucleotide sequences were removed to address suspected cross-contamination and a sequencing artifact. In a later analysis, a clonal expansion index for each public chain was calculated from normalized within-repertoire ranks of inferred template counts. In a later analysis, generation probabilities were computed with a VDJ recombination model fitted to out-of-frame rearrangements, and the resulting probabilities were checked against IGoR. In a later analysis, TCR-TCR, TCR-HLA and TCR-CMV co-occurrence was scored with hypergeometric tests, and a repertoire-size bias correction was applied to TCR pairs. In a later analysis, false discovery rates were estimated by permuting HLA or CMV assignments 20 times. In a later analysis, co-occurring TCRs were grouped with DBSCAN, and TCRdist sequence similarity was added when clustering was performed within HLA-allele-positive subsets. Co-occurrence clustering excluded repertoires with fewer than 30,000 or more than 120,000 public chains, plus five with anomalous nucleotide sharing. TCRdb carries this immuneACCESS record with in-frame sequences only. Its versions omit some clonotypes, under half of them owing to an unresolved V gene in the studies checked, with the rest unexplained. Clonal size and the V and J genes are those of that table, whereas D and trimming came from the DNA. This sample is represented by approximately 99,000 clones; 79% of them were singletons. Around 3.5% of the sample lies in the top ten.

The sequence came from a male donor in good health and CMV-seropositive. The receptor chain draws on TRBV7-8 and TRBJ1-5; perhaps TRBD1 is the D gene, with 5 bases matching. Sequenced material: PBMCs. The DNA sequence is TGTGCCAGCACCCTCGGGGGGAATCAGCCCCAGCATTTT. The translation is CASTLGGNQPQHF.